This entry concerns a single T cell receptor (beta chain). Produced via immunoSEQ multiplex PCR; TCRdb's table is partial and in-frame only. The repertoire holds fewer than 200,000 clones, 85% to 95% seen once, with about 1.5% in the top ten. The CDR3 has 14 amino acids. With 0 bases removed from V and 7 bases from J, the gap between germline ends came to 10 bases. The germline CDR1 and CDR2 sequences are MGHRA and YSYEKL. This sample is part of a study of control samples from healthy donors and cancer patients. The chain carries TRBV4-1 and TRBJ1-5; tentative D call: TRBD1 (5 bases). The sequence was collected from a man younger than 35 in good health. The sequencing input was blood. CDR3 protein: CASSQERGRQPQHF. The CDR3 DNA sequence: TGCGCCAGCAGCCAAGAAAGGGGACGGCAGCCCCAGCATTTT.